This is a list of T cell receptor beta chains from one sample in a study of blood T cell repertoires in COVID-19. Clones were read by immunoSEQ multiplex PCR, and TCRdb kept only the in-frame ones, dropping some. The table records roughly 60,000 clones, 90% to 95% of them present only once. Sequenced material: peripheral blood. The receptors were gathered from a middle-aged man with active COVID-19. Both conserved end residues are part of each CDR3. Each record gives: D gene, J gene, clone size, V gene, CDR3 protein, CDR3 DNA. A D gene is named only where the DNA matches it firmly. Clone size is not always given. Where it is, it says once, few, many or a class for expanded clones.

TRBD2 TRBJ2-1 NA TRBV7-8 CASSLDLAGGIEQFF TGTGCCAGCAGCTTAGATCTAGCGGGAGGTATTGAGCAGTTCTTC
TRBD1 TRBJ1-1 NA TRBV18 CASSQGATGTEAFF TGTGCCAGCTCACAGGGGGCCACGGGCACTGAAGCTTTCTTT
NA TRBJ1-2 NA TRBV6-6 CASTRTGANYGYTF TGTGCCAGCACCCGGACGGGAGCTAACTATGGCTACACCTTC
TRBD2 TRBJ2-7 NA TRBV10-3 CATGLAGPYEQYF TGTGCCACCGGACTAGCGGGGCCCTACGAGCAGTACTTC
NA TRBJ1-2 NA TRBV15 CATSRDYVGRNYGYTF TGTGCCACCAGCAGAGACTACGTGGGCAGAAACTATGGCTACACCTTC
NA TRBJ1-5 NA TRBV6-5 CASDRGNQPQHF TGTGCCAGCGATCGAGGAAATCAGCCCCAGCATTTT
NA TRBJ2-3 NA TRBV4-1 CASSQVARRTDTQYF TGCGCCAGCAGCCAAGTGGCCAGGCGCACAGATACGCAGTATTTT
NA TRBJ1-2 few TRBV24-1 CATSDLRFDGYTF TGTGCCACCAGTGATTTACGGTTTGATGGCTACACCTTC
NA TRBJ2-5 NA TRBV25-1 CASSESIKTQYF TGTGCCAGCAGTGAATCTATTAAGACCCAGTACTTC
TRBD2 TRBJ2-3 NA TRBV5-6 CASSGLAGASDTQYF TGTGCCAGCAGCGGGCTAGCGGGGGCCTCAGATACGCAGTATTTT
TRBD1 TRBJ1-2 NA TRBV4-3 CASSQEGRIGQGSYGYTF TGCGCCAGCAGCCAAGAGGGACGAATAGGACAGGGATCATATGGCTACACCTTC
NA TRBJ1-4 once TRBV7-2 CASSLELRSGNEKLFF TGTGCCAGCAGCTTAGAACTTCGGTCCGGGAATGAAAAACTGTTTTTT
NA TRBJ1-4 NA TRBV6-4 CASNLRRYPQLAEKLFF TGTGCCAGCAACCTAAGGAGGTACCCGCAACTTGCGGAAAAACTGTTTTTT
TRBD2 TRBJ2-7 NA TRBV5-4 CASSLDGLASLYEQYF TGTGCCAGCAGCCTGGATGGACTAGCCAGCCTCTACGAGCAGTACTTC
NA TRBJ2-1 NA TRBV28 CASSSWTDLHNEQFF TGTGCCAGCAGTTCTTGGACAGACCTCCACAATGAGCAGTTCTTC
NA TRBJ2-2 NA TRBV7-2 CASSLGARNTGELFF TGTGCCAGCAGCTTAGGGGCCAGAAACACCGGGGAGCTGTTTTTT
TRBD1 TRBJ2-6 NA TRBV7-3 CASSQPGQGTTGANVLTF TGTGCCAGCAGCCAACCGGGACAGGGGACTACTGGGGCCAACGTCCTGACTTTC
NA TRBJ2-1 NA TRBV15 CATSRNQGKTYNEQFF TGTGCCACCAGCAGGAATCAGGGGAAAACCTACAATGAGCAGTTCTTC
NA TRBJ2-5 NA TRBV5-1 CASSLGPQGGETQYF TGCGCCAGCAGCTTGGGGCCCCAAGGAGGGGAGACCCAGTACTTC
TRBD1 TRBJ1-1 NA TRBV28 CASRSGTGGMNTEAFF TGTGCCAGCAGGTCCGGGACAGGAGGTATGAACACTGAAGCTTTCTTT
NA TRBJ2-7 once TRBV4-3 CASSKQQGLGYEQYF TGCGCCAGCAGCAAACAACAGGGATTAGGCTACGAGCAGTACTTC
TRBD1 TRBJ2-7 NA TRBV4-1 CASSRSTLDRASGQYF TGCGCCAGCAGCCGATCCACATTAGACAGGGCGAGTGGGCAGTACTTC
NA TRBJ1-4 NA TRBV18 CASSADEKLFF TGTGCCAGCTCAGCAGATGAAAAACTGTTTTTT
NA TRBJ2-3 NA TRBV7-2 CASTRTAGADTQYF TGTGCCAGCACCCGGACCGCGGGCGCAGATACGCAGTATTTT
NA TRBJ2-1 NA TRBV12-3/TRBV12-4 CASGDAAEQFF TGTGCCAGCGGCGATGCGGCTGAGCAGTTCTTC
NA TRBJ1-5 NA TRBV28 CASSFYDPQGRRQPQHF TGTGCCAGCAGTTTTTACGACCCCCAGGGGCGTAGGCAGCCCCAGCATTTT
NA TRBJ1-4 NA TRBV2 CASSTEAPAKKLFF TGTGCCAGCAGTACAGAAGCTCCTGCCAAAAAACTGTTTTTT
NA TRBJ2-2 NA TRBV15 CATSRDRAGELFF TGTGCCACCAGCAGAGATCGGGCCGGGGAGCTGTTTTTT
TRBD1 TRBJ2-5 NA TRBV7-9 CASSFPGQGETQYF TGTGCCAGCAGCTTCCCGGGACAGGGTGAGACCCAGTACTTC
TRBD1 TRBJ2-7 NA TRBV19 CASSRTGSSYEQYF TGTGCCAGTAGTAGGACAGGGAGCTCCTACGAGCAGTACTTC
NA TRBJ2-1 NA TRBV14 CASSQDWTTYLNNEQFF TGTGCCAGCAGCCAAGATTGGACAACGTACTTAAACAATGAGCAGTTCTTC
NA TRBJ2-1 NA TRBV6-5 CASSYSIEGNEQFF TGTGCCAGCAGTTACTCGATCGAGGGTAATGAGCAGTTCTTC
NA TRBJ1-2 once TRBV7-2 CASSGARAGYGYTF TGTGCCAGCAGCGGAGCCAGGGCAGGGTATGGCTACACCTTC
TRBD1 TRBJ1-6 NA TRBV2 CARQGSGNSPLHF TGTGCCCGACAGGGGAGCGGTAATTCACCCCTCCACTTT
NA TRBJ1-1 NA TRBV30 CAWSYQPGINTEAFF TGTGCCTGGAGTTACCAACCGGGAATAAACACTGAAGCTTTCTTT
TRBD1 TRBJ1-5 few TRBV4-1 CASSARQGLTDSNQPQHF TGCGCCAGCAGCGCCCGACAGGGGCTTACTGATAGCAATCAGCCCCAGCATTTT
NA TRBJ2-7 NA TRBV9 CASRQGPYEQYF TGTGCCAGCAGACAGGGTCCCTACGAGCAGTACTTC
TRBD2 TRBJ2-5 NA TRBV10-3 CAIRQAGVETQYF TGTGCCATCAGACAAGCGGGAGTGGAGACCCAGTACTTC